These T cell receptor beta chains were read from a single sample in a study of blood T cell repertoires in COVID-19. Sequenced by immunoSEQ multiplex PCR; TCRdb stores in-frame clones only, minus some. Among about 310,000 clones listed, roughly 89% were seen once. The specimen sequenced was PBMCs or T cells enriched from blood (not recorded which). The receptor set was obtained from a woman between 18 and 29 years old who had recovered from COVID-19. CDR3s include the opening cysteine and the closing phenylalanine or tryptophan. The D gene is left open where the match is weak. Some rows mark clone size as missing; the rest say once, few, many or name a class of expanded clone.

D gene	V gene	J gene	clone size	CDR3 DNA	CDR3 protein
TRBD2	TRBV6-5	TRBJ2-3	-	TGTGCCAGCAGTTACGTCCTAGCGGGACCGGATACGCAGTATTTT	CASSYVLAGPDTQYF
-	TRBV14	TRBJ2-1	-	TGTGCCAGCAGCCAAGATTTGGGGGGAAGGGGAGACTACAATGAGCAGTTCTTC	CASSQDLGGRGDYNEQFF
-	TRBV29-1	TRBJ2-7	-	TGCAGCGTCCACGTGGGGGGGCCCTACGAGCAGTACTTC	CSVHVGGPYEQYF
-	TRBV11-2	TRBJ2-1	-	TGTGCCAGCAGCTTAGCGGCGGGGGCCAACAATGAGCAGTTCTTC	CASSLAAGANNEQFF
-	TRBV27	TRBJ1-4	-	TGTGCCAGCGGACTGACCTCAAGTGCAACTAATGAAAAACTGTTTTTT	CASGLTSSATNEKLFF
-	TRBV6-2/TRBV6-3	TRBJ2-2	-	TGTGCCAGCAGTTCCGGGACTTTCACCGGGGAGCTGTTTTTT	CASSSGTFTGELFF
TRBD1	TRBV15	TRBJ1-1	-	TGTGCCACCAGCAGAGGCCGACAGGGCACTGAAGCTTTCTTT	CATSRGRQGTEAFF
-	TRBV7-9	TRBJ2-6	-	TGTGCCAGCCGTGGTGGCGGGGCCAACGTCCTGACTTTC	CASRGGGANVLTF
TRBD1	TRBV20-1	TRBJ2-7	-	TGCAGTGCTAGTCGAGGACAGGGTAACGAGCAGTACTTC	CSASRGQGNEQYF
-	TRBV28	TRBJ1-1	-	TGTGCCAGCAGTTTAGGTGGACAACCGGTAGCTTTCTTT	CASSLGGQPVAFF
-	TRBV5-4	TRBJ2-7	-	TGTGCCAGCAGCTTGGATCAGGGAACCTACGAGCAGTACTTC	CASSLDQGTYEQYF
TRBD1	TRBV27	TRBJ2-1	-	TGTGCCAGCAGGCTAGATCCCCGGGACAGGGGATACTATGAGCAGTTCTTC	CASRLDPRDRGYYEQFF
-	TRBV9	TRBJ1-1	-	TGTGCCAGCAGCGTAGGAGGAGCTAACACTGAAGCTTTCTTT	CASSVGGANTEAFF
TRBD1	TRBV5-6	TRBJ1-6	-	TGTGCCAGCAGCTTGGGACAGGGTTCTTATAATTCACCCCTCCACTTT	CASSLGQGSYNSPLHF
-	TRBV18	TRBJ1-1	-	TGTGCCAGCTCACTACTCCAGGGCCGCGACACTGAAGCTTTCTTT	CASSLLQGRDTEAFF
-	TRBV20-1	TRBJ2-7	-	TGCAGTGCTAGTGGCAGATTTGTCTACGAGCAGTACTTC	CSASGRFVYEQYF
TRBD1	TRBV5-8	TRBJ1-1	-	TGTGCCAGCAGCCAAACAGGGGGCACTGAAGCTTTCTTT	CASSQTGGTEAFF
-	TRBV29-1	TRBJ1-2	once	TGCAGCGTTGAAGATCCAGGGTACGATGGCTACACCTTC	CSVEDPGYDGYTF
TRBD1	TRBV5-1	TRBJ2-7	-	TGCGCCAGCAGCCCGCTGGGCACCGGGACAGGTCAATCCTACGAGCAGTACTTC	CASSPLGTGTGQSYEQYF
-	TRBV6-5	TRBJ1-2	-	TGTGCCAGCAGTTACTCGGGTCGGGGTTATGGCTACACCTTC	CASSYSGRGYGYTF
TRBD1	TRBV9	TRBJ1-5	-	TGTGCCAGCAGCGTAGCAGGGGGAAACAATCAGCCCCAGCATTTT	CASSVAGGNNQPQHF
-	TRBV11-2	TRBJ1-2	-	TGTGCCAGCAGCTTAGTAGGCGGTTTCAGAGGCTACACCTTC	CASSLVGGFRGYTF
-	TRBV6-1	TRBJ1-6	-	TGTGCCAGCAGTGAGGGCGACAGGAGGAATTCACCCCTCCACTTT	CASSEGDRRNSPLHF
-	TRBV6-2/TRBV6-3	TRBJ1-2	-	TGTGCCAGCAGTCCGGGGATGTCCTATGGCTACACCTTC	CASSPGMSYGYTF
TRBD1	TRBV6-2/TRBV6-3	TRBJ2-3	once	TGTGCCAGCAGTACCCCCTCAACAGGGGGCGCAGCAGATACGCAGTATTTT	CASSTPSTGGAADTQYF
-	TRBV5-4	TRBJ2-5	-	TGTGCCAGCAGCTTAACAGAGCAAGAGACCCAGTACTTC	CASSLTEQETQYF
-	TRBV28	TRBJ1-3	-	TGTGCCAGCAGTTTACCCGACAGCTCTGGAAACACCATATATTTT	CASSLPDSSGNTIYF
TRBD1	TRBV6-2/TRBV6-3	TRBJ1-1	-	TGTGCCAGCAGTCTCATAGGGACAGGGAGGATTGAAGCTTTCTTT	CASSLIGTGRIEAFF
-	TRBV28	TRBJ2-1	once	TGTGCCAGCAGCCCCGGGACATTCTCCTACAATGAGCAGTTCTTC	CASSPGTFSYNEQFF
TRBD1	TRBV10-3	TRBJ1-4	-	TGTGCCATCAGTGAGTCGACTCGGGGACAGGGGGGTGAAAAACTGTTTTTT	CAISESTRGQGGEKLFF
TRBD1	TRBV19	TRBJ1-5	once	TGTGCCAGTAGTATCGGGGACAGGGGAAGCAATCAGCCCCAGCATTTT	CASSIGDRGSNQPQHF
TRBD2	TRBV7-3	TRBJ2-1	-	TGTGCCAGCAGCTTAAGCGGGAGGGCGGGTGAAGAGCAGTTCTTC	CASSLSGRAGEEQFF
-	TRBV27	TRBJ1-4	-	TGTGCCAGCAGTGCACAGGGAGCTAATGAAAAACTGTTTTTT	CASSAQGANEKLFF
TRBD2	TRBV15	TRBJ2-1	once	TGTGCCACCAGCAGAGGGTTTAGCGGGAGGGGCTACAATGAGCAGTTCTTC	CATSRGFSGRGYNEQFF
TRBD2	TRBV7-6	TRBJ2-3	-	TGTGCCAGCAGCTCGGGGACTAGCGGGGGAATCACAGATACGCAGTATTTT	CASSSGTSGGITDTQYF
TRBD2	TRBV4-3	TRBJ2-1	few	TGCGCCAGCAGCCAAGGGCTAGCGGGGACCGTATACAATGAGCAGTTCTTC	CASSQGLAGTVYNEQFF
-	TRBV6-2/TRBV6-3	TRBJ1-4	once	TGTGCCAGCAGTTACGTCGGGGGTACTAATGAAAAACTGTTTTTT	CASSYVGGTNEKLFF
-	TRBV5-4	TRBJ2-1	-	TGTGCCAGCAGGCCCTCGACAGCCTACAATGAGCAGTTCTTC	CASRPSTAYNEQFF
-	TRBV6-2/TRBV6-3	TRBJ2-7	-	TGTGCCAGCAGTCGAGGCTACGAGCAGTACTTC	CASSRGYEQYF
TRBD1	TRBV4-1	TRBJ1-1	-	TGCGCCAGCAGCGCGGGACAGGGAGTCAGTGGAACTGAAGCTTTCTTT	CASSAGQGVSGTEAFF
-	TRBV28	TRBJ1-2	-	TGTGCCAGCAGTCTGGGGGGCTATGGCTACACCTTC	CASSLGGYGYTF
TRBD1	TRBV7-8	TRBJ1-2	-	TGTGCCAGCAGCTTAGCGGGGACAGAGTCGGCGTATGGCTACACCTTC	CASSLAGTESAYGYTF
TRBD1	TRBV27	TRBJ1-1	-	TGTGCCAGCAGTTTAAGGCAGGGGGACACTGAAGCTTTCTTT	CASSLRQGDTEAFF
-	TRBV13	TRBJ2-5	-	TGTGCCAGCAGCGAACAGGGAGGGGTACAAGAGACCCAGTACTTC	CASSEQGGVQETQYF
TRBD1	TRBV4-1	TRBJ2-3	-	TGCGCCAGCAGCCGCCCCGGGACAGCGATCACAGATACGCAGTATTTT	CASSRPGTAITDTQYF
TRBD1	TRBV20-1	TRBJ2-7	few	TGCAGTGCTGGGACAGTGTACGAGCAGTACTTC	CSAGTVYEQYF
-	TRBV5-4	TRBJ1-1	-	TGTGCCAGCAGCCTGGATTGGGGGGGGCGAATAGAGAATACTGAAGCTTTCTTT	CASSLDWGGRIENTEAFF
TRBD2	TRBV5-4	TRBJ2-1	-	TGTGCCAGCAGCCGGGGACTAGCGGGAGCGTATGAGCAGTTCTTC	CASSRGLAGAYEQFF
-	TRBV5-1	TRBJ2-3	-	TGCGCCAGCAGCCTGTTTTTATCTAGCACAGATACGCAGTATTTT	CASSLFLSSTDTQYF
-	TRBV21-1	TRBJ1-1	-	TGTGCCAGCAGCAGGGGGGGAACTGAAGCTTTCTTT	CASSRGGTEAFF
TRBD1	TRBV19	TRBJ1-1	-	TGTGCCAGTAGTAACAGGGGTAACACTGAAGCTTTCTTT	CASSNRGNTEAFF
-	TRBV28	TRBJ2-5	-	TGTGCCAGCAGTTTAGAACAGAACCAAGAGACCCAGTACTTC	CASSLEQNQETQYF
-	TRBV21-1	TRBJ2-1	-	TGTGCCAGCAGCAAGCCTAGCGGGGGCCCGGGAAACTCCTACAATGAGCAGTTCTTC	CASSKPSGGPGNSYNEQFF
TRBD2	TRBV11-2	TRBJ2-1	-	TGTGCCAGCAGCTTACAGACGGGGGGTTTTTACAATGAGCAGTTCTTC	CASSLQTGGFYNEQFF
TRBD2	TRBV3-1/TRBV3-2	TRBJ2-1	-	TGTGCCAGCAGCCAGCATAGGCGACTAGCGGGGGGTTTGGATGAGCAGTTCTTC	CASSQHRRLAGGLDEQFF
-	TRBV18	TRBJ2-1	-	TGTGCCAGCTCACCACCGGGGAGTGAGCAGTTCTTC	CASSPPGSEQFF
-	TRBV18	TRBJ1-2	-	TGTGCCAGCTCTGAGGACAGAACGGGGAATGGCTACACCTTC	CASSEDRTGNGYTF
-	TRBV18	TRBJ1-2	-	TGTGCCAGCTCACCCGTCGGGACAACTCCCTCAGCTAACTATGGCTACACCTTC	CASSPVGTTPSANYGYTF
TRBD2	TRBV19	TRBJ2-5	-	TGTGCCAGTAGTGGTTGGACTAGCGGCCAAGAGACCCAGTACTTC	CASSGWTSGQETQYF